This TCR beta chain is from a study of cytomegalovirus exposure and HLA in healthy donors. It was with 60 Vbeta and 13 Jbeta primers that the PCR ran. Sequenced by immunoSEQ multiplex PCR; TCRdb stores in-frame clones only, minus some. The data hold under 150,000 clones, with 75% to 85% observed a single time. What was sequenced was PBMCs. The sequence was collected from a man between 50 and 59 years old in good health and CMV-seronegative.

The CDR3 reads CASSRGQTETQYF. In nucleotides, the CDR3 is TGTGCCAGCAGCCGGGGACAGACGGAGACCCAGTACTTC. The chain couples TRBV7-9 to TRBJ2-5; 7 positions match TRBD1. V was clipped by 5 bases and J by 5 bases; unmatched bases: 5. Germline V gives CDR1 SEHNR, CDR2 FQNEAQ (reference sequence). CDR3 length equals 13 residues.